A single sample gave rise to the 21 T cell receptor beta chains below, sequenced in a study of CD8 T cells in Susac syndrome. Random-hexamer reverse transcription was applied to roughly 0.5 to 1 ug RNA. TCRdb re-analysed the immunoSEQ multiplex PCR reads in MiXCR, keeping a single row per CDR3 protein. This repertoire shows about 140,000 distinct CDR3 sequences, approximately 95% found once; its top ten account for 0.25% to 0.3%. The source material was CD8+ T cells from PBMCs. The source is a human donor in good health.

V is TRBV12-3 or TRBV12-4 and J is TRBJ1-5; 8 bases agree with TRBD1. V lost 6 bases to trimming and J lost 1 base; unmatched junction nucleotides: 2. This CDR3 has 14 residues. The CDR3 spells CASRTGASNQPQHF. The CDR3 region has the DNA TGTGCCAGCAGGACAGGGGCGAGCAATCAGCCCCAGCATTTT.

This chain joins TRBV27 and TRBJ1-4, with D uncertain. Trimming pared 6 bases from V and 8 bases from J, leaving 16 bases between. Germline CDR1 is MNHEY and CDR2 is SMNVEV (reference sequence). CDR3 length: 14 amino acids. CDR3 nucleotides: TGTGCCAGCAGCGTAGCGAGGGTGGGGGAAAAACTGTTTTTT. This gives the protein CASSVARVGEKLFF.

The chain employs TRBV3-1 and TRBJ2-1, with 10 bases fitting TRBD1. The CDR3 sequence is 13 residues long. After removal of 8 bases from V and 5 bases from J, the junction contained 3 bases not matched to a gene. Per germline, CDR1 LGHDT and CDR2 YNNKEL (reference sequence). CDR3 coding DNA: TGTGCCAGCGAGGGGACAGGGGACAATGAGCAGTTCTTC. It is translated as CASEGTGDNEQFF.

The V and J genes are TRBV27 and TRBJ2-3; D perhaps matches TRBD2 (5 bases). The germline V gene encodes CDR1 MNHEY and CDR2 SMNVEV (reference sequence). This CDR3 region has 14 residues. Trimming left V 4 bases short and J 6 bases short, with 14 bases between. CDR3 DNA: TGTGCCAGCAGTTCTCCCGGGAATGGGGATACGCAGTATTTT. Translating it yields CASSSPGNGDTQYF.

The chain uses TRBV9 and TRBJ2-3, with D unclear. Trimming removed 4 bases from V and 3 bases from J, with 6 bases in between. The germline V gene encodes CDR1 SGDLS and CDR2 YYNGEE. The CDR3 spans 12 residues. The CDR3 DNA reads TGTGCCAGCAGCCCCCCGACAGATACGCAGTATTTT. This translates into CASSPPTDTQYF.

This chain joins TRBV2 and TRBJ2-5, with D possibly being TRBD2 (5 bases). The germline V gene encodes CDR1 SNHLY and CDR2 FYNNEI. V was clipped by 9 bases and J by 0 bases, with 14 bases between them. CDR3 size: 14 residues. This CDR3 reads CAREGRYYQETQYF. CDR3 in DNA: TGTGCCAGAGAGGGAAGATATTACCAAGAGACCCAGTACTTC.

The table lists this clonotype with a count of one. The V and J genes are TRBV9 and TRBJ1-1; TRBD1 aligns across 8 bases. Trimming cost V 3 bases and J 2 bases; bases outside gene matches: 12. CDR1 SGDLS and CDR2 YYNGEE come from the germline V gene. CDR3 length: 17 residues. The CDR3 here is CASSEVRDRGYNTEAFF. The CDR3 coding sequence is TGTGCCAGCAGCGAGGTCCGAGACAGGGGTTATAACACTGAAGCTTTCTTT.

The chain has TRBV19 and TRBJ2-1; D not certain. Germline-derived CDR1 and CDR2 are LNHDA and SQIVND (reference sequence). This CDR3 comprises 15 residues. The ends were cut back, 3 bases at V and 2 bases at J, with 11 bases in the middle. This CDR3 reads CASSMGPPPYNEQFF. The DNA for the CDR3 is TGTGCCAGTAGTATGGGTCCTCCCCCCTACAATGAGCAGTTCTTC.

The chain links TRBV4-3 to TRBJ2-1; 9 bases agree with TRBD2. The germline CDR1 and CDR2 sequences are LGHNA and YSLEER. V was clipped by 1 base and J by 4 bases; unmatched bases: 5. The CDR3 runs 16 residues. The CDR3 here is CASSQGPGLAYNEQFF. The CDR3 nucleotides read TGCGCCAGCAGCCAAGGACCGGGACTAGCTTACAATGAGCAGTTCTTC.

In DNA, the CDR3 is TGTGCCAGCAGCCATGACAGACCAACTGAAGCTTTCTTT. Protein sequence: CASSHDRPTEAFF. V usage is TRBV12-3 or TRBV12-4 and J usage is TRBJ1-1; TRBD1 might be the D (5 bases). This CDR3 contains 13 residues. V was trimmed by 6 bases and J by 5 bases, leaving 13 bases between them.

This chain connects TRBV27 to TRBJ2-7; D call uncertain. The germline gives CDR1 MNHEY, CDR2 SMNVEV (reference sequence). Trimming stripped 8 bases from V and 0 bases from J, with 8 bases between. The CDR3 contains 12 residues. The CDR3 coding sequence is TGTGCCAGCGGCTCGCTCTCCTACGAGCAGTACTTC. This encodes CASGSLSYEQYF.

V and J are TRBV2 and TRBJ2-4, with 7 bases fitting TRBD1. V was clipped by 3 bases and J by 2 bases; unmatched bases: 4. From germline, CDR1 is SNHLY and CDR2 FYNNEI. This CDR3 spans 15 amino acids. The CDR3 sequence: CASSEGTATKNIQYF. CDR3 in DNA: TGTGCCAGCAGTGAGGGGACAGCAACCAAAAACATTCAGTACTTC.

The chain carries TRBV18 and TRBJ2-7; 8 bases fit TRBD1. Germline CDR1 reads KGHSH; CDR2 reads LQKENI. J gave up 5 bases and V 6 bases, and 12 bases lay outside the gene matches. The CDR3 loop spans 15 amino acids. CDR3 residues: CASSPQGATPHEQYF. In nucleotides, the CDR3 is TGTGCCAGCTCCCCCCAGGGGGCCACTCCCCACGAGCAGTACTTC. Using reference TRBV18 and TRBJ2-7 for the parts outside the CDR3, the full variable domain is NAGVMQNPRHLVRRRGQEARLRCSPMKGHSHVYWYRQLPEEGLKFMVYLQKENIIDESGMPKERFSAEFPKEGPSILRIQQVVRGDSAAYFCASSPQGATPHEQYFGPGTRLTVT.

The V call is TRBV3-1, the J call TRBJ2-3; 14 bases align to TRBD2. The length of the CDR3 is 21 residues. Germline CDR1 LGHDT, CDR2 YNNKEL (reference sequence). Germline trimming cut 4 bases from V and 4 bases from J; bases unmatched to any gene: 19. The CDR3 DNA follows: TGTGCCAGCAGCCCAGGTCTGGTCTTGGGGACTAGCGGGAGAGGAGCAGATACGCAGTATTTT. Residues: CASSPGLVLGTSGRGADTQYF.

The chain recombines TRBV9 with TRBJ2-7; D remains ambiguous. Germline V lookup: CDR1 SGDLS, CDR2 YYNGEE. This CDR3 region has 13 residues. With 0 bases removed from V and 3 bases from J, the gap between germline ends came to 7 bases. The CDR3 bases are TGTGCCAGCAGCGTAGCTGCCGGCTACGAGCAGTACTTC. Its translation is CASSVAAGYEQYF.

The CDR3 loop is CSAPLGERTNEKLFF. The CDR3 DNA sequence: TGCAGTGCTCCCCTGGGAGAGAGGACTAATGAAAAACTGTTTTTT. This rearrangement joins TRBV20-1 to TRBJ1-4, with unresolved D. With 5 bases removed from V and 2 bases from J, the gap between germline ends came to 15 bases. This CDR3 region has 15 residues. CDR1 and CDR2 (germline): DFQATT, SNEGSKA (reference sequence).

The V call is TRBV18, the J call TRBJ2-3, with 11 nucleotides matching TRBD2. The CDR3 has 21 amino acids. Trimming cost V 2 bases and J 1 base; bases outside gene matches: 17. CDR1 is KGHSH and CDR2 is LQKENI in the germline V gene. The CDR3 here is CASSPDFGTSGIRRGTDTQYF. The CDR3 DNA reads TGTGCCAGCTCACCAGATTTTGGGACTAGCGGAATCAGAAGAGGCACAGATACGCAGTATTTT.

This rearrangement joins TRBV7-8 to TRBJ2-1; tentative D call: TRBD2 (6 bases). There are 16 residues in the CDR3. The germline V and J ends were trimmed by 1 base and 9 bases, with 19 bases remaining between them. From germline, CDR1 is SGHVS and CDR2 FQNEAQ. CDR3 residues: CASSLGPRETVGEQFF. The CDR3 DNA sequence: TGTGCCAGCAGCTTAGGACCCCGGGAGACGGTTGGTGAGCAGTTCTTC.

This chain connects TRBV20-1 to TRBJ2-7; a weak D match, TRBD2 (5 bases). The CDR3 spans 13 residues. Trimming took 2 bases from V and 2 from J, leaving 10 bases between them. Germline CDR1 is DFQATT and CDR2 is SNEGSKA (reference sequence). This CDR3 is CSARSGKTYEQYF. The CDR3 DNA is TGCAGTGCTAGATCCGGGAAGACCTACGAGCAGTACTTC.

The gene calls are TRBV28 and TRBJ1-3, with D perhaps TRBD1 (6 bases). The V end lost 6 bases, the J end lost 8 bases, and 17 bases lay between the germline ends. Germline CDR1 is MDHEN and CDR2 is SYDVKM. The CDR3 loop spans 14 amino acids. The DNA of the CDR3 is TGTGCCAGCAGCTTGCAAGGGGGAAAGGACACCATATATTTT. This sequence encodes CASSLQGGKDTIYF.

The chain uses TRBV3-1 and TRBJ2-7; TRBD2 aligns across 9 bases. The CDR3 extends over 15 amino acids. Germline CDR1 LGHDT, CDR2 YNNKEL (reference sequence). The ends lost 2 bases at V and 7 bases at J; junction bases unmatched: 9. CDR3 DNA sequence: TGTGCCAGCAGCCAACCAGCGGGAGGTCGGGGGGAGCAGTACTTC. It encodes CASSQPAGGRGEQYF.